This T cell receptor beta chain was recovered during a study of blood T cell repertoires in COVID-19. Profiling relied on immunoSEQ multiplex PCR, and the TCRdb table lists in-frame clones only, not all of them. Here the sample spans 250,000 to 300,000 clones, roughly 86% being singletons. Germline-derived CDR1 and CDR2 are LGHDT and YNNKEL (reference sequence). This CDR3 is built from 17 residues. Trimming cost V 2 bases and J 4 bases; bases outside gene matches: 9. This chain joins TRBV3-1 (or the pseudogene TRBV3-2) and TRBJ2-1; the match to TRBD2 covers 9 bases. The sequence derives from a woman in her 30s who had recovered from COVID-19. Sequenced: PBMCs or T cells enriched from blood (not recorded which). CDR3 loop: CASSQLSGRSAYNEQFF. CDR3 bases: TGTGCCAGCAGCCAACTGAGCGGGAGGTCCGCTTACAATGAGCAGTTCTTC.